This T cell receptor beta chain emerged from a study of T-cell memory formation after mild COVID-19. Regarding the study as a whole: Contracting clones localized mainly to CM and EM when CD4+ and mainly to EMRA when CD8+. Pre-infection memory contained some responding clones, which suggested that cross-reactive memory had joined. For second-wave clones that peaked at day 37, SARS-CoV-2 specificity went unverified. There was a balanced CD4/CD8 profile in clones contracting day 15 to 85, and later expanders leaned CD4+.

This clonotype has ten or more counts. The antigen remains unidentified. TCRdb recomputed calls from the 5' RACE reads with MiXCR, one row per CDR3 protein. The table lists 200,000 to 250,000 distinct CDR3 sequences, roughly 10% of them singletons, with less than 4% in the top ten. Material: PBMCs or a T cell subset sorted from them (not recorded which). The TCR comes from a young man who had mild COVID-19 (a few samples of this study predate the infection). Cell type and time point are not known.

CDR3 sequence: CASGPAPRSSYNEQFF. DNA of the CDR3: TGCGCCAGCGGCCCCGCACCGCGCAGCTCCTACAATGAGCAGTTCTTC. This chain uses TRBV5-1 with TRBJ2-1; no clear D gene. CDR3 length: 16 amino acids. Germline V lookup: CDR1 SGHRS, CDR2 YFSETQ. V was shortened by 7 bases and J by 0 bases, with 17 bases between the two germline ends.